This section outlines one T cell receptor (beta chain) sequence together with its context. This clonotype was seen many times. Which antigen it targets is not known. Qualities for individual bases were not recorded, and no much larger clone is one base off. These data come from a study of regulatory T cells in long-lasting Graves disease (dated by TCRdb to the early 2020s). As for the study more broadly: Antithyroid drugs had been taken for less than 3 months by newly diagnosed Graves' disease patients. Patients with persistent Graves' disease were compared with patients with newly diagnosed Graves' disease using TCR sequencing and RNA sequencing of peripheral blood. The study was conducted in China and was registered as a clinical trial. A total of about 35 samples underwent TCR sequencing, from about 13 patients with persistent Graves' disease and roughly 20 patients with newly diagnosed Graves' disease. The full study reports these points: Only peripheral blood was studied, because thyroid tissue, the primary lesion, was inaccessible. Lower TCR Shannon entropy and fewer highly expanded clones were observed in persistent Graves' disease patients than in newly diagnosed patients, which suggested clonal expansion. Sequencing and analysis were limited to the TCR beta chain. As a limitation, the authors acknowledged that the small sample size may reduce accuracy. Preferential use of TRBV28, TRBJ1-2 and TRBJ2-5 was observed in persistent disease, whereas TRBV20-1 and TRBJ2-1 were favored in newly diagnosed disease. Persistent patients shared more public clonotypes among themselves (around 2,700) than newly diagnosed patients did (over 950).

The library came from multiplex PCR. TCRdb records Illumina HiSeq 4000 as the sequencer. iRepertoire HTBI primers and Arm-PCR amplification of CDR3 regions were used to construct TCR beta libraries. Before sequencing, the PCR products went through gel purification. Per the original workflow: Gene usage analysis of CDR3 amino acid clonotypes relied on the approximately 60 TRBV and over 13 TRBJ segments identified across samples. COPE and FqMerger were used to merge filtered high-quality paired reads into contigs. Contigs were aligned with BLAST to IMGT TRBV, TRBD and TRBJ reference genes, and CDR3 was defined per IMGT. Any clonotype with a frequency above 0.1% was counted as a highly expanded clone. Repertoire diversity was measured by Shannon entropy, and V-J evenness by the Gini coefficient. Public clonotypes were defined as clonotypes shared by more than one individual. Using fastp at Q25 and MiXCR, TCRdb reprocessed the public reads and kept productive beta chains. Rows with one shared CDR3 protein collapse into an entry with the most common genes and DNA. The authors' filters were not applied to this entry. This sample holds 400,000 to 500,000 distinct CDR3 sequences; about a sixth were observed only once. The ten largest account for around 11% of the sample.

From the cysteine through the phenylalanine, the CDR3 covers 14 amino acids. The DNA shown is the 42-base CDR3, in frame from base 1. From the germline V gene, CDR1 is SGHAT and CDR2 is FQNNGV. A distance of 16 bases separates the germline ends of V and J, which lose 7 bases and 3 bases respectively. The sample's time point, from its label and the paper: newly diagnosed GD, antithyroid drugs for less than 3 months. For both TCR sequencing and RNA sequencing, RNA was extracted from PBMCs using TRIzol. Graves' disease was diagnosed according to American Thyroid Association guidelines. Patients were recruited from an endocrinology department in Xi'an, China. Each patient gave roughly 10 milliliters of peripheral blood, collected in an EDTA anticoagulant tube. PBMCs were isolated by Ficoll Paque Plus density gradient separation without further T cell sorting. An Agilent 2100 Bioanalyzer and agarose gel were used to assess RNA quality, and a NanoDrop 2000 was used to measure RNA concentration.

Separately, the same data were catalogued under a study of T cells in Graves' hyperthyroidism and ophthalmopathy. Looking at the second paper: Stable Graves' hyperthyroidism was defined as the absence of progression to ophthalmopathy over 18 months of follow-up. Hyperthyroidism patients were aged 18 to 65 years and newly diagnosed, with disease duration of less than 2 months. Exclusion was applied to patients with uncontrolled infections, other autoimmune diseases, pregnancy or lactation. Diagnoses relied on clinical symptoms, serum thyroxine and TRAb, thyroid ultrasound and orbital computed tomography. The first round of RT-PCR for the TCR CDR3 was performed with the HTBI primer set and the Qiagen OneStep RT-PCR kit. Most expanded thyroid clonotypes (frequency above 0.001) were also detected in blood, suggesting blood repertoires may reflect thyroid immune responses. In cross-validation, a model built on a 13 V-J signature told ophthalmopathy apart from stable hyperthyroidism with approximately 90% sensitivity and around 81% specificity, and in testing the same model reached 80%/75%. In validation, the model predicted progression to ophthalmopathy a median of 6.5 months before onset, with about 71% sensitivity and roughly 72% specificity. TCR V-J signatures able to tell the groups apart were searched for in a discovery cohort of about a hundred patients, of whom around 42 had Graves' ophthalmopathy and around 57 had stable Graves' hyperthyroidism. Prospective prediction of ophthalmopathy was tested in an independent validation cohort of some 20 hyperthyroidism patients and 15 to 17 patients who later progressed to ophthalmopathy. The 85 to 100 discovery patients were divided at random into training and test sets in a 7:3 ratio. Thyroid tissue and blood T-cell repertoires from about six Graves' hyperthyroidism patients were also compared in the study. After blood sampling, hyperthyroidism patients were treated with methimazole at a starting dose of 30 mg daily, and ophthalmopathy patients were treated with high-dose intravenous methylprednisolone. The libraries were constructed in a second round of multiplex PCR and then size-selected and purified. Sequencing of the libraries was done on an Illumina HiSeq2000 using paired-end 100 bp reads. SOAPnuke was used to process the raw data, removing reads that contained adapters or uncalled bases, had a mean Phred below 15, or lacked an exact match to the constant primer or identifier. COPE v1.2.5 was used to merge high-quality paired reads, and clonotypes were defined as unique nucleotide sequences. Clonotypes were aligned to IMGT TRBV, TRBD and TRBJ reference segments using MiTCR v1.1. The analysis was restricted to V-J combinations with a frequency above 0.0001, which together covered 99% to 99.2% of the repertoires. The TCS score was defined as the ratio of F50 (clonal expansion) to E x V (chaos), calculated using BLOSUM62-based TCRdist between CDR3 peptides within each V-J. Welch's t-statistics and random forest reduced some 510 V-J features to some 14, which were used in a naive Bayes classifier (R e1071). Sample size was not statistically predetermined, and blinding of investigators to group allocation was not performed. The paper reports TCR Vbeta CDR3 sequencing of fewer than 150 peripheral blood samples: fewer than 50 ophthalmopathy, under 80 hyperthyroidism and approximately 17 progressor patients.

The receptor comes from a woman in her 30s with Graves disease. Donor details come from another sample of the same person, matched by shared clones. The chain was built from TRBV11-2 and TRBJ2-7, with an unclear D gene assignment. The specimen comprised peripheral blood mononuclear cells (PBMCs), sampled at new diagnosis, from a patient treated with antithyroid drugs. The nucleotides read TGTGCCAGCACCCCCGACCCGCGGCACTACGAGCAGTACTTC. The resulting protein is CASTPDPRHYEQYF.